This T cell receptor (beta chain) originates from a study of cytomegalovirus exposure and HLA in healthy donors. For the study at large: From donors who were HLA-typed, an early data release held 65 million to 85 million unique TCRs.

In the PCR, 60 Vbeta and 13 Jbeta primers were used. The method was immunoSEQ multiplex PCR; TCRdb's version includes in-frame clones alone and lacks a portion of them. The sample lists around 240,000 clones, roughly 82% occurring once. CDR1 and CDR2 (germline): SGHVS, FNYEAQ. The CDR3 sequence is 16 residues long. Deletions cut 4 bases from V and 5 bases from J, with 20 bases between. The study, taken as a whole, reports: The number of N-insertions in an Asian-associated ancestry cluster was reportedly below the roughly 620-donor mean in a later analysis. Earlier findings revealed that most TCR beta V segments proved productive either about 90% or about 30% of the time.

Of note for this clone: Its specificity is unknown.

The chain links TRBV7-6 to TRBJ2-5; D is perhaps TRBD2 (6 bases). The sequence was collected from a woman between 40 and 55 years old in good health and CMV-seropositive. The sequenced sample was PBMCs. The CDR3 DNA sequence: TGTGCCAGCAGCTCAGTAGGACTACACAGGATGGAGACCCAGTACTTC. Protein: CASSSVGLHRMETQYF.